Reported below is one TCR beta chain. The antigen remains unidentified. Measured with immunoSEQ multiplex PCR; TCRdb has only the in-frame clones, and not every one. In the table there are roughly 150,000 clones, approximately 88% of which are singletons. Looked up from germline, CDR1 is LNHDA and CDR2 is SQIVND (reference sequence). V gave up 0 bases and J gave up 6 bases, with 14 bases separating them. The CDR3 extends over 16 amino acids. The source of the sample is a study of T cell responses to AZD1222 COVID-19 vaccine. Overall study findings and caveats: White British people made up most donors, females outnumbered males, and clonal diversity was possibly underestimated. Repertoire sampling happened only post peak T cell response. Baseline testing showed seropositivity in only five or six AZD1222 recipients. Vaccine-related CD4 TCRs covered spike, predominating at 160-218 and 743-854.

The TCR comes from an adult in good health. The chain combines TRBV19 with TRBJ2-2, with a tentative D call TRBD1 (5 bases). This specimen consisted of peripheral blood, obtained on day 0 of MenACWY control vaccination. The CDR3 region has the DNA TGTGCCAGTAGTATAGATCAGGGTGCCCGCGCCGGGGAGCTGTTTTTT. It codes for CASSIDQGARAGELFF.